The text below deals with one T cell receptor (beta chain). Its cognate antigen is unknown. Libraries were prepared by immunoSEQ multiplex PCR; TCRdb keeps only in-frame clonotypes and omits some of them. The sample shows 150,000 or so clones, 90% to 95% of them seen only once. The source of the sample is a study of T cell responses to AZD1222 COVID-19 vaccine. General study findings and limits: Unmutated variant regions are reportedly targeted by nearly half of spike-specific TCRs. Repertoire collection took place solely once the T cell response had peaked.

Germline V gene lookup returns CDR1 PRHDT and CDR2 FYEKMQ (reference sequence). The V end lost 4 bases, the J end lost 1 base, and 20 bases lay between the germline ends. The CDR3 consists of 17 residues. This sequence originates from an adult in good health. V and J are TRBV13 and TRBJ2-7, with D maybe TRBD2 (5 bases). The specimen comprised peripheral blood, sampled on day 0 of AZD1222 vaccination. The CDR3 DNA sequence: TGTGCCAGCAGCTCCTCCCTTGAAGCGGATACGTCCTACGAGCAGTACTTC. Its protein product is CASSSSLEADTSYEQYF.